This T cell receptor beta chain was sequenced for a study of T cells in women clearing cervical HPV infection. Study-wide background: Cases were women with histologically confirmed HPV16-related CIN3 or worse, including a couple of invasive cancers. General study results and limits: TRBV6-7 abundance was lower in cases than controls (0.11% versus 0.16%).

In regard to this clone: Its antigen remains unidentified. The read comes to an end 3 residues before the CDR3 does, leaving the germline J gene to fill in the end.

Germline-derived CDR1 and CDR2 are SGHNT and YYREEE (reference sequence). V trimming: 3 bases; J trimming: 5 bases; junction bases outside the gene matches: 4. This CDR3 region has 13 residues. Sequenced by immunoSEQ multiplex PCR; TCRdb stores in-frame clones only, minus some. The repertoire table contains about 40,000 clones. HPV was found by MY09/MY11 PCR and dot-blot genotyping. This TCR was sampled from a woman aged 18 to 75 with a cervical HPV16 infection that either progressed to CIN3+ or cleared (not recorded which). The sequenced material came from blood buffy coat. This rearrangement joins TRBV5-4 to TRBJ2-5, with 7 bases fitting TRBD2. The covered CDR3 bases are TGTGCCAGCAGCTCGCTAGCGGAGGAGACC. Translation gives CASSSLAEET. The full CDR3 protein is CASSSLAEETQYF. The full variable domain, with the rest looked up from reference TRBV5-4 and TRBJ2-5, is ETGVTQSPTHLIKTRGQQVTLRCSSQSGHNTVSWYQQALGQGPQFIFQYYREEENGRGNFPPRFSGLQFPNYSSELNVNALELDDSALYLCASSSLAEETQYFGPGTRLLVL.